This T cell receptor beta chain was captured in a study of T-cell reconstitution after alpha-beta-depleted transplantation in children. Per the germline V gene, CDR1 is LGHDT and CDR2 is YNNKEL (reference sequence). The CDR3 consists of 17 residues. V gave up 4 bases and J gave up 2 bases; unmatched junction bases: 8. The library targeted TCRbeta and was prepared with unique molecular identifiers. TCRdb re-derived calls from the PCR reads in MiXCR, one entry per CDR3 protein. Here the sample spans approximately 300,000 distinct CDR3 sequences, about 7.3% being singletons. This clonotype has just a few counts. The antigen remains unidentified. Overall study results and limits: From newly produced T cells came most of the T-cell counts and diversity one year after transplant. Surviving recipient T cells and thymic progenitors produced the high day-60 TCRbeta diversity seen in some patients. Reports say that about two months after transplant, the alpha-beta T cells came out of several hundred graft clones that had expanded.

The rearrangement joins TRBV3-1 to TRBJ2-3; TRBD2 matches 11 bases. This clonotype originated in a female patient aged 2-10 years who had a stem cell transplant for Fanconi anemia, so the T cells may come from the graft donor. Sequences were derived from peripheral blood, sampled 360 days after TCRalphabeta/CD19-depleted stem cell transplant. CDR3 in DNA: TGTGCCAGCAGCCCCCTGGCTAGCGGGGGGTACACAGATACGCAGTATTTT. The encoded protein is CASSPLASGGYTDTQYF.